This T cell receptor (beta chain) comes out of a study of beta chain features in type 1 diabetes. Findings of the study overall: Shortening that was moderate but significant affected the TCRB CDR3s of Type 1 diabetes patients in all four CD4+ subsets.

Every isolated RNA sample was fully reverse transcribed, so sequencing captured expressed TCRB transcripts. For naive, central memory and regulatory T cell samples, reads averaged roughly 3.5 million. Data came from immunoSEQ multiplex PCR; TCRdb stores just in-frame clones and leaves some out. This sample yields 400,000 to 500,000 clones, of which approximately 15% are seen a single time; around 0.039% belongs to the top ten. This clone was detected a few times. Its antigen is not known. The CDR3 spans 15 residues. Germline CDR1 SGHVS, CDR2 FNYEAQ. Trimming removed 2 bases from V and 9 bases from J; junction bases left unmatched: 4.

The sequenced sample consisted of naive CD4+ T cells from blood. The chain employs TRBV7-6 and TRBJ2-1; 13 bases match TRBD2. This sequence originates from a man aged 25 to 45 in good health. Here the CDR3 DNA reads TGTGCCAGCAGCTTAACTAGCGGGGGGGCCGGTGAGCAGTTCTTC. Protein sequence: CASSLTSGGAGEQFF.